This entry is about one TCR beta chain. In the authors' methods: Nucleated cell counts were estimated from reference gene primer amplification. Produced via immunoSEQ multiplex PCR; TCRdb's table is partial and in-frame only. For V, J and clone size, that table is used; D and trimming come from the DNA. The sample holds 25,000 or so clones, just over 85% seen once. This specimen comes from a study of blood T cell repertoires in COVID-19. Study-wide context: From T cells, B-cell-depleted T cells, or PBMCs came the material, which was cDNA or gDNA.

The source material was peripheral blood. This TCR was recovered from a woman between 45 and 60 years old with active COVID-19.

CDR3 in amino acids: CASSVGKRDTQYF. CDR3 in DNA: TGTGCCAGCAGTGTCGGGAAGAGGGATACGCAGTATTTT. The V and J genes are TRBV6-4 and TRBJ2-3; TRBD2 is a possible D gene (5 bases). From germline, CDR1 is MRHNA and CDR2 SNTAGT. V was cut by 4 bases and J by 6 bases, with 11 bases left in between. The CDR3 sequence is 13 residues long.